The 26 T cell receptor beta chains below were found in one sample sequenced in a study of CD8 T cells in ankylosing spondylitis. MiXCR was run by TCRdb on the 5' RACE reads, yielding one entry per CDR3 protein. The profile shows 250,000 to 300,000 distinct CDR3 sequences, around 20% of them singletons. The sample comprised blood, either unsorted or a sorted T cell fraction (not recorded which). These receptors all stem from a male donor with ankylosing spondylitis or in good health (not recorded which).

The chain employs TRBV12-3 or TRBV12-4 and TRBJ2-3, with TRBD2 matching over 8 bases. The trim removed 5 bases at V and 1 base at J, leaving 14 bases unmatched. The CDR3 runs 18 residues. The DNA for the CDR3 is TGTGCCAGCAGTATGTCCCTGGGGGCGGGAGGAGGCACAGATACGCAGTATTTT. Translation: CASSMSLGAGGGTDTQYF.

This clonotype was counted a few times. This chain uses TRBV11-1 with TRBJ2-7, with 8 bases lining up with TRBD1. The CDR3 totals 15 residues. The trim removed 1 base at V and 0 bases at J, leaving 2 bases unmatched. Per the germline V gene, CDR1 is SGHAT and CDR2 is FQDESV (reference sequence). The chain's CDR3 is CASSLGQGASYEQYV. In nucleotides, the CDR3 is TGTGCCAGCAGCTTAGGGCAGGGGGCCTCCTACGAGCAGTACGTC.

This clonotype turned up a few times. The DNA of the CDR3 is TGTGCCAGCAGTACAGGGGTGAAACAGCCCCAGCATTTT. As protein: CASSTGVKQPQHF. The chain uses TRBV12-3 or TRBV12-4 and TRBJ1-5; 7 positions match TRBD1. The CDR3 consists of 13 residues. V was clipped by 5 bases and J by 7 bases; unmatched bases: 5.

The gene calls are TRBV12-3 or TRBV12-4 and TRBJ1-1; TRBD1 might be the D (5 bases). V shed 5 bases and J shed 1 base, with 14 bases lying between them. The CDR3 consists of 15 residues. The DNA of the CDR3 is TGTGCCAGCAGTCGTCCCGGGACGGCGAACACTGAAGCTTTCTTT. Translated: CASSRPGTANTEAFF.

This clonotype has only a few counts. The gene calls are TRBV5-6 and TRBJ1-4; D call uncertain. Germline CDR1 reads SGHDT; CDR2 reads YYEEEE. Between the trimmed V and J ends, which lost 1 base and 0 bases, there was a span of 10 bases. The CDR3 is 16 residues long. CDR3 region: CASSLSRGATNEKLFF. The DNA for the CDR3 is TGTGCCAGCAGCTTGAGTAGAGGAGCAACTAATGAAAAACTGTTTTTT.

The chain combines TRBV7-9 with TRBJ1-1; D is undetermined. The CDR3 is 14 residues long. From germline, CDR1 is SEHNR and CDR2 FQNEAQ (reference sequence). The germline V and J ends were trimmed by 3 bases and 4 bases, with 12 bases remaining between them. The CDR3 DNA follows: TGTGCCAGCAGCTTCCCGGTGGGTGGCACTGAAGCTTTCTTT. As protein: CASSFPVGGTEAFF.

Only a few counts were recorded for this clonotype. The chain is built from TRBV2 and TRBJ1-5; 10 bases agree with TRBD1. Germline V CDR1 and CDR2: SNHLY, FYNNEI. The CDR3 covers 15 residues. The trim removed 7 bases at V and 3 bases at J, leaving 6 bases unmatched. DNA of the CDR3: TGTGCCAGCAATCCTGGGACAGGGGACAATCAGCCCCAGCATTTT. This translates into CASNPGTGDNQPQHF.

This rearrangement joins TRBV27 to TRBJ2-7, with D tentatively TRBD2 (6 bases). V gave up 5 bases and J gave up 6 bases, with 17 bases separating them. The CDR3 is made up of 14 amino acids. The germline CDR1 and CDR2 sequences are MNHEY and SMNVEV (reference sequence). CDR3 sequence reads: CASSPRTNGSEQYV. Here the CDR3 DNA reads TGTGCCAGCAGTCCACGGACTAACGGGAGCGAGCAGTACGTC.

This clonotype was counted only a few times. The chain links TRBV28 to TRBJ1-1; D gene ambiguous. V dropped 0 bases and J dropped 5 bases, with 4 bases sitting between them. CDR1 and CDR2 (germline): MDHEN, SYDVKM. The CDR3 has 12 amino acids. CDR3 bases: TGTGCCAGCAGTTTATGGGCAACTGAAGCTTTCTTT. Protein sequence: CASSLWATEAFF.

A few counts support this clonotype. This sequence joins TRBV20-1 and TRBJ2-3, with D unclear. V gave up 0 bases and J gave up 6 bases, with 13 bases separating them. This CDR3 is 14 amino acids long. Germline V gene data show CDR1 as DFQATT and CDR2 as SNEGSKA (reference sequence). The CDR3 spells CSARDEWPRDTQYF. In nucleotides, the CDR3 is TGCAGTGCTAGAGATGAGTGGCCCCGGGATACGCAGTATTTT.

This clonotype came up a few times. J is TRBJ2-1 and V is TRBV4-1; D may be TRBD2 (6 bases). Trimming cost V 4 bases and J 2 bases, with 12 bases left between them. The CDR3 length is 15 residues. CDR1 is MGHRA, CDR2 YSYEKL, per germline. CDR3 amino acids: CASSRMGLPYNEQFF. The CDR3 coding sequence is TGCGCCAGCAGCCGGATGGGACTTCCCTACAATGAGCAGTTCTTC.

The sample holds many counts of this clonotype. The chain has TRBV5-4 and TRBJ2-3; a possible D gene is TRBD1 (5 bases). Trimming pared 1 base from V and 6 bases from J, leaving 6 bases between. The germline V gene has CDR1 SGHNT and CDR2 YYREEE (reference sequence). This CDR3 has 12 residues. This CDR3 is CASSLWGDTQYF. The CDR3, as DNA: TGTGCCAGCAGCTTGTGGGGCGATACGCAGTATTTT.

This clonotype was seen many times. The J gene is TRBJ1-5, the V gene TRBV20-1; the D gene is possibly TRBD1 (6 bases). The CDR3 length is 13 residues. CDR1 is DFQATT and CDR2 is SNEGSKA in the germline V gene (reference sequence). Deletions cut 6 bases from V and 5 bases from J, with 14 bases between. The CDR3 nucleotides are TGCAGTGCATCCGCAGGGGTTGATCAGCCCCAGCATTTT. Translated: CSASAGVDQPQHF.

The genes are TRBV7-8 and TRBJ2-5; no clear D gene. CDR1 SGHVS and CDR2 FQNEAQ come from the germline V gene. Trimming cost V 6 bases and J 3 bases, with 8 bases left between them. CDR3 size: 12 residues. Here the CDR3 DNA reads TGTGCCAGCAGTGGGGTGGAAGAGACCCAGTACTTC. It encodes CASSGVEETQYF.

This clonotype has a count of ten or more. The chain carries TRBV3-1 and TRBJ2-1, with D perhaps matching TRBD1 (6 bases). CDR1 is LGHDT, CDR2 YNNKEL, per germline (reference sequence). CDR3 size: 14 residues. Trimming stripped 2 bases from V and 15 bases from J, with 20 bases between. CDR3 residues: CASSQSQTGGLTFF. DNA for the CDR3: TGTGCCAGCAGCCAAAGTCAAACTGGGGGCTTAACGTTCTTC.

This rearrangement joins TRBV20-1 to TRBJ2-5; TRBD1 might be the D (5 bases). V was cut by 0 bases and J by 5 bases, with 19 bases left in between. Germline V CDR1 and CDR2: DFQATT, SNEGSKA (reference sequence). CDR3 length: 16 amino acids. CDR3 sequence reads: CSARDPLDRSWETQYF. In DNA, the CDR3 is TGCAGTGCTAGAGATCCCCTCGACAGAAGCTGGGAGACCCAGTACTTC.

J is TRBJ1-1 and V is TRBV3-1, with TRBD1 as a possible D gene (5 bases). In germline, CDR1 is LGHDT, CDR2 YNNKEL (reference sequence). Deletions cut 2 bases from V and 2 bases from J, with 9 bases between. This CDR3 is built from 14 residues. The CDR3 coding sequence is TGTGCCAGCAGCCAACTCCAGGGAAACACTGAAGCTTTCTTT. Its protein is CASSQLQGNTEAFF. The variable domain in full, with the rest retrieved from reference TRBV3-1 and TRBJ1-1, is DTAVSQTPKYLVTQMGNDKSIKCEQNLGHDTMYWYKQDSKKFLKIMFSYNNKELIINETVPNRFSPKSPDKAHLNLHINSLELGDSAVYFCASSQLQGNTEAFFGQGTRLTVV.

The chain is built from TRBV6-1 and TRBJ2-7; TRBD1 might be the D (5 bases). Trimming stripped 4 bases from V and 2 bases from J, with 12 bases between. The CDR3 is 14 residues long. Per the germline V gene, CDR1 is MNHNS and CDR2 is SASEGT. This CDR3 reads CASSGATATYEQYV. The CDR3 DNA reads TGTGCCAGCAGTGGTGCGACAGCCACCTACGAGCAGTACGTC.

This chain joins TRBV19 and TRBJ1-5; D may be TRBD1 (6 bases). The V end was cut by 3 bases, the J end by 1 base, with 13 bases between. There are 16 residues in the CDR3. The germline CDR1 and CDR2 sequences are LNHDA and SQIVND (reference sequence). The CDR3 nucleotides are TGTGCCAGTAGTATGAGGCGTCAGGGGAGCAATCAGCCCCAGCATTTT. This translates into CASSMRRQGSNQPQHF. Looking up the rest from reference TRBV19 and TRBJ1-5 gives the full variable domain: DGGITQSPKYLFRKEGQNVTLSCEQNLNHDAMYWYRQDPGQGLRLIYYSQIVNDFQKGDIAEGYSVSREKKESFPLTVTSAQKNPTAFYLCASSMRRQGSNQPQHFGDGTRLSIL.

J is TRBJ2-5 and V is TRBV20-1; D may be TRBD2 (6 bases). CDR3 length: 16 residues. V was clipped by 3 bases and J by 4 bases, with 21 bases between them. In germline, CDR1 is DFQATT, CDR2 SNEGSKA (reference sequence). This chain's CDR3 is CSARGVAAGWSETQYF. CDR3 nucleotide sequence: TGCAGTGCTAGGGGGGTAGCGGCGGGCTGGTCAGAGACCCAGTACTTC.

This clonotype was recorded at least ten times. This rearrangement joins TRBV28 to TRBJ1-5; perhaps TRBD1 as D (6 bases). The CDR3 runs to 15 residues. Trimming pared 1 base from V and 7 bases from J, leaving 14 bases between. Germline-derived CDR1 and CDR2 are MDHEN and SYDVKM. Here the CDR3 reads CASSLYTGSYQPQHF. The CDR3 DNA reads TGTGCCAGCAGTTTATACACAGGGAGTTACCAGCCCCAGCATTTT.

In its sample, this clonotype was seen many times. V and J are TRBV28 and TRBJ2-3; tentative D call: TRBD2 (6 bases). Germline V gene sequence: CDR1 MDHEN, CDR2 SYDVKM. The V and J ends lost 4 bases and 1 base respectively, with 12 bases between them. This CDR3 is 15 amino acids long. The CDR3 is CASSSVWGGTDTQYF. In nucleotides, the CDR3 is TGTGCCAGCAGTTCCGTATGGGGGGGCACAGATACGCAGTATTTT.

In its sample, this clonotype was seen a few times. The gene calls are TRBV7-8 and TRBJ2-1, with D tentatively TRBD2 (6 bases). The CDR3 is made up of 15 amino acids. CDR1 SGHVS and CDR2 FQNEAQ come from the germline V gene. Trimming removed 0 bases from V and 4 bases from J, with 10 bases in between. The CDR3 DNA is TGTGCCAGCAGCTTAGCGGGACTGGAATACAATGAGCAGTTCTTC. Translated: CASSLAGLEYNEQFF.

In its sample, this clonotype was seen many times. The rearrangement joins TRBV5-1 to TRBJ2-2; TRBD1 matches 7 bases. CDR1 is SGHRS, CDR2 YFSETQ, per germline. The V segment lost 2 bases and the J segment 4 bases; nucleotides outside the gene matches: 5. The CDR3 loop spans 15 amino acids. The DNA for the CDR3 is TGCGCCAGCAGCTTAGACAGGGCAGGCACCGGGGAGCTGTTTTTT. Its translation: CASSLDRAGTGELFF. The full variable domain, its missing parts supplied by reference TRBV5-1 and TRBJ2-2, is KAGVTQTPRYLIKTRGQQVTLSCSPISGHRSVSWYQQTPGQGLQFLFEYFSETQRNKGNFPGRFSGRQFSNSRSEMNVSTLELGDSALYLCASSLDRAGTGELFFGEGSRLTVL.

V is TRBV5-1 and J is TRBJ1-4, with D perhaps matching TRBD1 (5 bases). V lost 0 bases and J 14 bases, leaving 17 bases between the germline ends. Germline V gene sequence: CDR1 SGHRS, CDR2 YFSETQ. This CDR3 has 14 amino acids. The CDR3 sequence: CASSLERQSNRLFF. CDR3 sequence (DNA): TGCGCCAGCAGCTTGGAGAGACAGTCTAATCGTCTGTTTTTT.

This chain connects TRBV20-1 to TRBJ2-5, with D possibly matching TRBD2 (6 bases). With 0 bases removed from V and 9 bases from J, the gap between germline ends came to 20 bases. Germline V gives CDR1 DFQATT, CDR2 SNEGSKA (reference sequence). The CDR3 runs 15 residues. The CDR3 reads CSARDRRRDFLAQYF. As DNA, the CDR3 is TGCAGTGCTAGAGATCGTAGGCGGGACTTTCTGGCCCAGTACTTC.